This T cell receptor beta chain appears in the sequencing data of a study of CD8 T cells in ankylosing spondylitis. Using its own MiXCR run on the 5' RACE reads, TCRdb lists one record per CDR3 protein. This sample has roughly 490,000 distinct CDR3 sequences, with 5.3% found just once. Study-wide results and caveats: Clones tied to disease were said to be significantly enriched in matched ankylosing spondylitis synovial fluid. Both synovial fluid and blood in reactive arthritis had previously been reported to carry some motif variants. Seemingly characteristic of ankylosing spondylitis blood was a TCR beta motif consisting of about 8 highly homologous variants.

Germline V gene data show CDR1 as MDHEN and CDR2 as SYDVKM. This CDR3 region has 18 residues. Between the trimmed V and J ends, which lost 3 bases and 3 bases, there was a span of 20 bases. This clonotype was counted ten times or more. Its antigen is currently unknown. The rearrangement uses TRBV28 and TRBJ2-2; D call uncertain. Sample: blood, either unsorted or a sorted T cell fraction (not recorded which). This clonotype was obtained from a male donor with ankylosing spondylitis. CDR3 in amino acids: CASSFQRWGTRYTGELFF. In DNA, the CDR3 is TGTGCCAGCAGTTTTCAGAGGTGGGGTACCCGCTACACCGGGGAGCTGTTTTTT.